These T cell receptor beta chains were read from a single sample in a study of shared clonotypes between healthy human individuals. Profiled with immunoSEQ multiplex PCR; TCRdb holds only in-frame clones, not every one. The table has a few million clones, approximately 90% seen once; the top ten hold 0.14%. Sequences were obtained from naive CD4+ T cells sorted from blood. These receptors all stem from a man aged 18 to 35 in good health. Each CDR3 is given without its conserved first and last residue. Fields, in order: J gene, V gene, CDR3 protein.

TRBJ2-3 | TRBV7-2 | ASSPNTGPADTQY
TRBJ2-3 | TRBV18 | ASSRKGDTQY
TRBJ1-5 | TRBV5-1 | ASSQSNRDNNQPQH
TRBJ2-7 | TRBV10-2 | ASTGQDYEQY
TRBJ2-2 | TRBV7-3 | ASSRDSTGELF
TRBJ1-3 | TRBV28 | ASSNANTIY
TRBJ2-7 | TRBV6-6 | ASCREGSYEQY
TRBJ1-5 | TRBV10-1 | ASSEKQGYSNQPQH
TRBJ1-4 | TRBV7-9 | ASSLGRGGNEKLF
TRBJ1-1 | TRBV18 | ASSLLGQGATEAF
TRBJ2-2 | TRBV7-2 | ASSPLTNTGELF
TRBJ1-3 | TRBV7-2 | ASSKSTSPGNTIY
TRBJ1-3 | TRBV7-9 | ASSSGNTIY
TRBJ1-5 | TRBV5-1 | ASSLDPGGNQPQH
TRBJ2-7 | TRBV9 | ASSVGTGPQY
TRBJ2-7 | TRBV10-3 | AIAVSYEQY
TRBJ2-7 | TRBV7-8 | ASSSGGRTSGRAFAYEQY
TRBJ2-3 | TRBV27 | ASSLSGLGPADTQY
TRBJ2-7 | TRBV7-9 | ASSRIDRAYEQY
TRBJ1-1 | TRBV4-2 | ASSQWASAMNTEAF
TRBJ2-7 | TRBV11-2 | ASSLVGAVLYEQY
TRBJ1-2 | TRBV5-6 | ASSLVGDYGYT
TRBJ2-5 | TRBV19 | ASSISPPGTSGKETQY
TRBJ1-6 | TRBV30 | AWSEKTNSPLH
TRBJ1-3 | TRBV6-1 | ASSKGQGAPGNTIY
TRBJ2-5 | TRBV13 | ASSKGGMGGETQY
TRBJ2-7 | TRBV11-3 | ASSLDPPLTSGRRGEQY
TRBJ1-5 | TRBV7-8 | ASIRPSAGVNQPQH
TRBJ1-6 | TRBV6-1 | ASSETNSPLH
TRBJ1-1 | TRBV10-2 | ASSESRILNTEAF
TRBJ2-2 | TRBV7-9 | ASSSVEGSNTGELF
TRBJ1-3 | TRBV7-6 | ASSLVRGALSGNTIY
TRBJ1-1 | TRBV7-2 | ASSPYSAGITEAF
TRBJ1-5 | TRBV5-4 | ASSWSGTGVRDSNQPQH
TRBJ2-5 | TRBV5-1 | ASSSSGTRDWETQY